This T cell receptor beta chain was profiled in a study of blood T cell repertoires in COVID-19 (dated by TCRdb to between 2020 and 2021). At the level of the whole study: Samples covering the acute and convalescent phases of COVID-19 were provided by collaborators in the United States, Italy and Spain. The material from the prospective study consisted of cDNA or gDNA derived from T cells, B-cell-depleted T cells, or PBMCs. Deeply sampled blood TCRbeta repertoires from subjects exposed to, actively infected with, or recovered from COVID-19 were included in the dataset. The repertoires were released in a freely available public database meant as a resource for research on the immune response to SARS-CoV-2. The samples were drawn from the first 160 participants of the ongoing ImmuneRACE study and from some 1,300 subjects provided by 6 global collaborators. The sample metadata nearly always contained a de-identified subject ID, COVID-19 status, age in years and sex. HLA class I and class II types, where available, came from metadata supplied by the sample provider rather than from assay-based typing.

TCRbeta CDR3 regions were amplified from genomic DNA using the immunoSEQ Assay, a bias-controlled multiplex PCR. The authors' analysis ran thus. The number of nucleated cells in each sample was estimated from the amplification of reference gene primers within the assay. To quantify the absolute abundance of each unique TCRbeta CDR3 rearrangement, sequence reads were collapsed and filtered. For each sample, productive Simpson clonality was calculated by taking the square root of Simpson's diversity index across productive rearrangements. Not all clones reach the TCRdb copy of this immuneACCESS table, which keeps in-frame sequences only. Checked studies attribute under half of the gap to unresolved V genes and leave the rest unexplained. V and J calls and clone size are given by that table; D and trimming were obtained from the DNA. The sample has 200,000 or so clones on record, 82% of them singletons. In total, the top ten clones hold 6% to 8% of the sample.

Worth noting for this clone: Which antigen it targets is not known. Per-base quality was not reported, and no clone a single base away is much larger than it.

What the work shows at the level of the full study, not this receptor alone: The quantity of clinical and demographic metadata differed by source and by participant and was supplied without curation.

The CDR3 spans 13 residues, from the cysteine through the phenylalanine. Only the CDR3 DNA is retained, 39 bases long and in frame from the first base. The germline V gene (reference sequence) specifies SGHNT as CDR1 and YYREEE as CDR2. V gives up 0 bases and J gives up 8 bases, and the segment between their germline ends measures 9 bases. Collaborating institutions collected whole blood in K2EDTA tubes following their own protocols. For TCRbeta analysis, collaborator samples were shipped as frozen whole blood, as isolated PBMCs, or as DNA extracted from either sample type. The TCR was taken from a human donor with acute or convalescent COVID-19. The donor label of this sample is uncertain. The sample taken for sequencing was peripheral blood. This chain is built from TRBV5-4 and TRBJ2-1; the D gene is perhaps TRBD1, on 5 matching bases. The nucleotide sequence is TGTGCCAGCAGCTTGGGATGGGGCTATGAGCAGTTCTTC. This encodes CASSLGWGYEQFF.